These T cell receptor beta chains were read from a single sample in a study of cytomegalovirus exposure and HLA in healthy donors. Only in-frame clones appear in the TCRdb table, and some are missing; sequencing was by immunoSEQ multiplex PCR. The profile covers about 63,000 clones, with around 89% appearing a single time and around 1.2% taken by the ten largest. The sample consisted of PBMCs. The source is a woman between 18 and 29 years old in good health and CMV-seronegative. Each CDR3 is given with its conserved first and last residue. Each record gives: V gene, D gene, J gene, clone size, CDR3 protein, CDR3 DNA. D genes are given only for firm matches. Part of the rows lack a size; the others show once, few, many or a class for expanded clones.

TRBV18	-	TRBJ2-3	-	CASSPGGDSPTQYF	TGTGCCAGCTCACCAGGCGGGGACAGTCCGACGCAGTATTTT
TRBV6-1	TRBD1	TRBJ2-3	-	CASMRTGGTDTQYF	TGTGCCAGCATGAGGACAGGGGGCACAGATACGCAGTATTTT
TRBV9	-	TRBJ1-1	-	CASNQGQVNTEAFF	TGTGCCAGCAATCAGGGACAAGTGAACACTGAAGCTTTCTTT
TRBV19	TRBD1	TRBJ1-2	-	CASSIFRDSNYGYTF	TGTGCCAGTAGTATTTTCCGGGACAGCAACTATGGCTACACCTTC
TRBV6-1	TRBD1	TRBJ2-5	-	CASGGRGPSETQYF	TGTGCCAGCGGGGGTAGGGGGCCATCCGAGACCCAGTACTTC
TRBV28	-	TRBJ1-2	-	CASSQGITYGYTF	TGTGCCAGCAGCCAGGGGATCACCTATGGCTACACCTTC
TRBV5-1	TRBD1	TRBJ2-7	-	CASREQGDEQYF	TGCGCCAGCAGAGAACAGGGGGACGAGCAGTACTTC
TRBV4-2	TRBD1	TRBJ1-3	-	CASSRNQGARNTIYF	TGTGCCAGCAGCCGAAACCAGGGGGCAAGAAACACCATATATTTT
TRBV7-9	-	TRBJ1-2	-	CASSYLGQPPWGYTF	TGTGCCAGCAGCTACCTAGGACAGCCTCCCTGGGGCTACACCTTC
TRBV28	TRBD1	TRBJ2-7	few	CASRGGQGRRHEQYF	TGTGCCAGCAGGGGAGGACAGGGGAGAAGGCACGAGCAGTACTTC
TRBV27	TRBD1	TRBJ2-7	-	CASSLDGTGGYEQYF	TGTGCCAGCAGTTTAGATGGGACAGGGGGATACGAGCAGTACTTC
TRBV18	TRBD1	TRBJ2-7	once	CASSGQGSSEQYF	TGTGCCAGCTCTGGACAGGGGTCCTCCGAGCAGTACTTC
TRBV5-4	TRBD2	TRBJ2-7	-	CASSLAAGGFYEQYF	TGTGCCAGCAGCTTGGCAGCGGGGGGCTTTTACGAGCAGTACTTC
TRBV29-1	-	TRBJ1-5	-	CSVAGVSQPQHF	TGCAGCGTTGCAGGGGTGAGTCAGCCCCAGCATTTT
TRBV9	-	TRBJ2-1	-	CASSVAMDSPPYNEQFF	TGTGCCAGCAGCGTAGCAATGGACTCACCCCCCTACAATGAGCAGTTCTTC
TRBV30	TRBD1	TRBJ1-1	once	CAWGHRGGTEAFF	TGTGCCTGGGGCCACAGGGGTGGGACTGAAGCTTTCTTT
TRBV6-5	TRBD2	TRBJ2-7	-	CASKLSGGIYEQYF	TGTGCCAGCAAACTGTCGGGAGGTATCTACGAGCAGTACTTC
TRBV28	-	TRBJ2-1	-	CASRQSSYNEQFF	TGTGCCAGCAGACAGAGCTCCTACAATGAGCAGTTCTTC
TRBV18	-	TRBJ1-1	-	CASSPWARSGDTEAFF	TGTGCCAGCTCACCGTGGGCCAGATCGGGGGACACTGAAGCTTTCTTT
TRBV10-1	TRBD1	TRBJ1-3	-	CASTRDRAGNTIYF	TGCGCCAGCACCAGGGACAGGGCCGGAAACACCATATATTTT
TRBV13	TRBD1	TRBJ2-7	-	CASSRGQGSYEQYF	TGTGCCAGCAGCAGGGGACAGGGGTCCTACGAGCAGTACTTC
TRBV10-3	-	TRBJ1-6	-	CAISELIGGNNSPLHF	TGTGCCATCAGTGAACTAATAGGGGGAAATAATTCACCCCTCCACTTT
TRBV5-1	TRBD2	TRBJ2-2	-	CASRDYGVGTRERSNTGELFF	TGCGCCAGCAGAGACTATGGGGTTGGGACTAGGGAAAGATCGAACACCGGGGAGCTGTTTTTT
TRBV5-4	TRBD2	TRBJ2-7	-	CASSSAGGLSYEQYF	TGTGCCAGCAGCTCAGCGGGGGGTCTGTCCTACGAGCAGTACTTC
TRBV19	-	TRBJ1-5	-	CASSSVGRQPQHF	TGTGCCAGTAGTTCGGTGGGGCGTCAGCCCCAGCATTTT
TRBV30	TRBD1	TRBJ1-5	-	CAWSGDRGPGQPQHF	TGTGCCTGGAGTGGGGACAGGGGGCCGGGTCAGCCCCAGCATTTT
TRBV2	-	TRBJ1-1	-	CASSGQGNTEAFF	TGTGCCAGCAGCGGGCAGGGGAACACTGAAGCTTTCTTT
TRBV11-2	TRBD2	TRBJ2-7	-	CASSSGLAGSREQYF	TGTGCCAGCAGCTCCGGACTAGCGGGAAGTCGGGAGCAGTACTTC
TRBV28	TRBD2	TRBJ2-1	-	CASSLREGGNYNEQFF	TGTGCCAGCAGTCTCCGGGAGGGGGGCAATTACAATGAGCAGTTCTTC
TRBV9	TRBD1	TRBJ1-4	few	CASSANRGIGEKLFF	TGTGCCAGCAGCGCCAACAGGGGAATCGGTGAAAAACTGTTTTTT
TRBV7-2	-	TRBJ2-1	few	CASSLFNNEQFF	TGTGCCAGCAGCTTATTTAACAATGAGCAGTTCTTC
TRBV2	TRBD1	TRBJ1-1	-	CASRTGTANTEAFF	TGTGCCAGCAGGACCGGGACAGCTAACACTGAAGCTTTCTTT
TRBV5-1	-	TRBJ2-1	-	CASRTELPWDEQFF	TGCGCCAGCAGGACGGAGCTTCCGTGGGATGAGCAGTTCTTC
TRBV4-1	-	TRBJ2-7	-	CASSQGVWLEQYF	TGCGCCAGCAGCCAAGGTGTGTGGCTCGAGCAGTACTTC
TRBV30	-	TRBJ1-1	-	CAWSVLETGRLKTEAFF	TGTGCCTGGAGTGTACTGGAGACAGGACGACTAAAAACTGAAGCTTTCTTT
TRBV5-4	-	TRBJ2-6	-	CASSLAGTRDVLTF	TGTGCCAGCAGCTTGGCCGGAACGAGGGACGTCCTGACTTTC
TRBV28	-	TRBJ1-2	-	CASSSWELGGYTF	TGTGCCAGCAGTTCCTGGGAGCTGGGTGGCTACACCTTC
TRBV11-2	TRBD1	TRBJ2-7	-	CASSPGQETYEQYF	TGTGCCAGCAGCCCTGGACAGGAAACCTACGAGCAGTACTTC
TRBV5-3	-	TRBJ1-1	-	CARSPQGNTEAFF	TGTGCCAGAAGCCCCCAGGGGAACACTGAAGCTTTCTTT
TRBV28	TRBD1	TRBJ1-5	-	CASSQNPGQKNQPQHF	TGTGCCAGCAGTCAAAACCCGGGACAGAAAAATCAGCCCCAGCATTTT